Below are 25 T cell receptor beta chains sequenced from a single sample in a study of long-term antiretroviral therapy in people with HIV. Running of the v3.0 immunoSEQ assay took place at survey level. Generated by immunoSEQ multiplex PCR, the TCRdb table keeps only in-frame clones and is missing some. The table records approximately 32,000 clones, roughly 85% of them present only once. Sample: unsorted PBMCs, taken 0.4 years before starting antiretroviral therapy. The receptors were sampled from a man aged 18-30 years with HIV.

The chain is built from TRBV18 and TRBJ2-1; D assignment may be TRBD1 or TRBD2 (7 bases each). Germline V gene data show CDR1 as KGHSH and CDR2 as LQKENI. V lost 0 bases and J 6 bases, leaving 18 bases between the germline ends. This CDR3 is 17 amino acids long. DNA of the CDR3: TGTGCCAGCTCACCACCCCACCTCAGGGGGGGTGCCAATGAGCAGTTCTTC. Translation gives CASSPPHLRGGANEQFF.

V usage is TRBV11-3 and J usage is TRBJ2-5; D is undetermined. The CDR3 covers 14 residues. The V gene's germline CDR1 is SGHNT and CDR2 YENEEA. V was trimmed by 4 bases and J by 1 base, leaving 10 bases between them. CDR3 in DNA: TGTGCCAGCAGCTCGAGAGAGGCCCAAGAGACCCAGTACTTC. Encoded protein: CASSSREAQETQYF.

The chain employs TRBV7-8 and TRBJ2-7, with 9 bases matching TRBD1. The CDR3 is 14 residues long. J lost 6 bases, V lost 1 base, and 4 bases had no gene match. The germline CDR1 and CDR2 sequences are SGHVS and FQNEAQ. This CDR3 reads CASSLDRGPLEQYF. The CDR3 nucleotides are TGTGCCAGCAGCTTAGACAGGGGGCCACTCGAGCAGTACTTC.

V and J are TRBV27 and TRBJ2-1, with 7 bases that match TRBD2. Germline V gene data show CDR1 as MNHEY and CDR2 as SMNVEV (reference sequence). The CDR3 spans 15 residues. J gave up 3 bases and V 6 bases, and 8 bases lay outside the gene matches. This chain's CDR3 is CASSWWGGNYNEQFF. As DNA, the CDR3 is TGTGCCAGCAGCTGGTGGGGGGGTAACTACAATGAGCAGTTCTTC.

The V and J genes are TRBV30 and TRBJ2-7, with 8 nucleotides matching TRBD1. With 3 bases clipped from V and 2 bases from J, the junction kept 9 bases outside the gene matches. Germline CDR1 GTSNPN, CDR2 SVGIG (reference sequence). This CDR3 is built from 15 residues. The CDR3 here is CAWRPTGATTYEQYF. The CDR3 bases are TGTGCCTGGAGGCCGACAGGGGCGACTACCTACGAGCAGTACTTC.

The gene calls are TRBV5-4 and TRBJ2-7; D call uncertain. The CDR3 totals 13 residues. The V gene lost 3 bases and the J gene lost 0 bases, with 7 bases spanning the gap. CDR1 and CDR2 from the germline V gene are SGHNT and YYREEE (reference sequence). The CDR3 reads CASSSPLSYEQYF. As DNA, the CDR3 is TGTGCCAGCAGCTCCCCCCTCTCCTACGAGCAGTACTTC.

This chain connects TRBV19 to TRBJ1-2; D uncertain. Trimming removed 2 bases from V and 1 base from J, with 5 bases in between. CDR3 length: 13 amino acids. The germline gives CDR1 LNHDA, CDR2 SQIVND (reference sequence). CDR3 DNA: TGTGCCAGTAGTATACTAATTAACTATGGCTACACCTTC. Translated: CASSILINYGYTF.

This chain uses TRBV7-8 with TRBJ1-4; a weak D match, TRBD1 (5 bases). The length of the CDR3 is 16 residues. V was pared by 5 bases and J by 9 bases, with 22 bases between. CDR1 SGHVS and CDR2 FQNEAQ come from the germline V gene. In nucleotides, the CDR3 is TGTGCCAGCAGCCCATGGCGGGTGGGACCATGGAAAAAACTGTTTTTT. Protein sequence: CASSPWRVGPWKKLFF.

In this sample, this clone turned up once. V and J are TRBV4-3 and TRBJ2-1, with D unclear. Germline V gene lookup returns CDR1 LGHNA and CDR2 YSLEER. The CDR3 runs 18 residues. V gave up 3 bases and J gave up 0 bases, with 18 bases separating them. The CDR3 DNA follows: TGCGCCAGCAGCCACATAAGGACGGACCGTAGCTCCTACAATGAGCAGTTCTTC. Residues: CASSHIRTDRSSYNEQFF.

To note about this clone: One end of the junction does not line up with germline, which may come from a read error. The chain carries TRBV7-7 and TRBJ2-5, with TRBD2 matching over 10 bases. The CDR3 has 17 amino acids. From germline, CDR1 is SSHAT and CDR2 FNYEAQ (reference sequence). Here the CDR3 DNA reads TGTGCTAGCAGCTTAGGTACGGCTAGCGGGAGTGTGGAGACCCAGTACTTC. Translation gives CASSLGTASGSVETQYF.

This clone appeared a single time. This sequence joins TRBV19 and TRBJ1-5, with 8 bases fitting TRBD1. The CDR3 spans 14 residues. The germline V gene encodes CDR1 LNHDA and CDR2 SQIVND (reference sequence). J lost 7 bases, V lost 4 bases, and 6 bases had no gene match. CDR3 sequence: CASSKRTGPQPQHF. The CDR3 DNA follows: TGTGCCAGTAGTAAAAGGACAGGGCCCCAGCCCCAGCATTTT.

The genes are TRBV28 and TRBJ2-5; 7 nucleotides line up with TRBD2. Germline loops: CDR1 MDHEN, CDR2 SYDVKM. The CDR3 runs 13 residues. With 8 bases clipped from V and 4 bases from J, the junction kept 7 bases outside the gene matches. The CDR3 nucleotides are TGTGCCAGCTGCTTGACTAGCAGAGAGACCCAGTACTTC. Translating gives CASCLTSRETQYF.

The chain links TRBV6-6 to TRBJ2-2, with D uncertain. Germline V CDR1 and CDR2: MNHNY, SVGAGI (reference sequence). The CDR3 spans 12 residues. V was trimmed by 10 bases and J by 0 bases, leaving 6 bases between them. CDR3 in amino acids: CATATNTGELFF. DNA of the CDR3: TGTGCCACCGCCACGAACACCGGGGAGCTGTTTTTT.

This clone was counted a single time. The chain links TRBV2 to TRBJ2-7; 9 bases are shared with TRBD1. CDR3 length: 14 amino acids. Per germline, CDR1 SNHLY and CDR2 FYNNEI. With V trimmed by 3 bases and J by 3 bases, 3 bases remained unmatched. In nucleotides, the CDR3 is TGTGCCAGCAGTGACGGACAGGGGAACTACGAGCAGTACTTC. The encoded protein is CASSDGQGNYEQYF.

The CDR3 region is CASSIDGGTYEQYF. DNA for the CDR3: TGTGCCAGTAGTATTGACGGAGGTACTTACGAGCAGTACTTC. The J gene is TRBJ2-7, the V gene TRBV19, with D maybe TRBD2 (5 bases). Trimming took off 3 bases at V and 4 bases at J, with 13 bases between the two ends. Germline CDR1 reads LNHDA; CDR2 reads SQIVND (reference sequence). The CDR3 contains 14 residues.

The gene calls are TRBV5-4 and TRBJ1-1, with 7 bases lining up with TRBD1. In germline, CDR1 is SGHNT, CDR2 YYREEE (reference sequence). V lost 4 bases, J lost 5 bases, and 8 bases stayed unmatched. This CDR3 is built from 14 residues. CDR3 loop: CASSVAQGWTEAFF. Here the CDR3 DNA reads TGTGCCAGCAGCGTGGCACAGGGGTGGACTGAAGCTTTCTTT.

This clone was found a few times. The V call is TRBV6-5, the J call TRBJ1-2; TRBD1 agrees at 7 bases. The J segment lost 4 bases and the V segment lost 11 bases, leaving 10 bases of the junction unmatched. The germline gives CDR1 MNHEY, CDR2 SVGAGI. There are 13 residues in the CDR3. The chain's CDR3 is CAVKQGTSYGYTF. In DNA, the CDR3 is TGTGCCGTCAAACAGGGGACCAGCTATGGCTACACCTTC.

The chain employs TRBV5-4 and TRBJ1-2, with D hard to call. V dropped 2 bases and J dropped 5 bases, with 16 bases sitting between them. The CDR3 sequence is 15 residues long. Germline lookup yields CDR1 SGHNT and CDR2 YYREEE (reference sequence). The CDR3 sequence is CASSFRLAVGYGYTF. Here the CDR3 DNA reads TGTGCCAGCAGCTTTAGGCTGGCAGTCGGATATGGCTACACCTTC.

The CDR3, as DNA: TGCGCCAGCAGCCAAGGAGGTGGCTACGAGCAGTACTTC. This translates into CASSQGGGYEQYF. V is TRBV4-3 and J is TRBJ2-7; the D is unclear. Trimming shortened V by 1 base and J by 3 bases, and 7 bases separated the two germline ends. The CDR3 extends over 13 amino acids. From germline, CDR1 is LGHNA and CDR2 YSLEER.

DNA of the CDR3: TGTGCCAGCAGTGAAAGGCAGGGGGCGAGCAATCAGCCCCAGCATTTT. Protein: CASSERQGASNQPQHF. The rearrangement links TRBV2 to TRBJ1-5; TRBD1 matches 8 bases. Germline V gene data show CDR1 as SNHLY and CDR2 as FYNNEI. V lost 2 bases to trimming and J lost 1 base; unmatched junction nucleotides: 4. This CDR3 region has 16 residues.

This sequence joins TRBV27 and TRBJ1-1; weak D call: TRBD1 (5 bases). There are 13 residues in the CDR3. From germline, CDR1 is MNHEY and CDR2 SMNVEV (reference sequence). Trimming took off 3 bases at V and 1 base at J, with 6 bases between the two ends. CDR3 DNA: TGTGCCAGCAGTTTGGGGGGGAACACTGAAGCTTTCTTT. This gives the protein CASSLGGNTEAFF.

The chain carries TRBV19 and TRBJ1-2; 9 bases are a match to TRBD1. V was clipped by 0 bases and J by 4 bases; unmatched bases: 15. CDR3 length: 19 residues. The germline V gene encodes CDR1 LNHDA and CDR2 SQIVND (reference sequence). The CDR3 bases are TGTGCCAGTAGTATAGATCTATTGGGACAGGGTGCGTGGTCCTATGGCTACACCTTC. This encodes CASSIDLLGQGAWSYGYTF.

The chain links TRBV7-2 to TRBJ2-3; possibly TRBD1 or TRBD2 for D (5 bases each). This CDR3 comprises 11 residues. The V gene lost 6 bases and the J gene lost 6 bases, with 7 bases spanning the gap. Germline values: CDR1 SGHTA, CDR2 FQGNSA. CDR3 nucleotides: TGTGCCAGCAGAGGGGAGGATACGCAGTATTTT. Amino acid sequence: CASRGEDTQYF.

This chain uses TRBV14 with TRBJ2-7; D not certain. The CDR3 consists of 15 residues. The germline V gene has CDR1 SGHDN and CDR2 FVKESK. V dropped 2 bases and J dropped 6 bases, with 17 bases sitting between them. The CDR3 bases are TGTGCCAGCAGCCAACTCCGGCTCAATCGTCGCGAGCAGTACTTC. Translated, it gives CASSQLRLNRREQYF.

This clone was counted only a few times. V usage is TRBV25-1 and J usage is TRBJ2-7; D unresolved. Germline CDR1 and CDR2: MGHDK and SYGVNS. Deletions cut 8 bases from V and 2 bases from J, with 10 bases between. This CDR3 region has 12 residues. The CDR3 sequence: CASGDGTYEQYF. The CDR3 DNA reads as TGTGCCAGCGGAGACGGAACCTACGAGCAGTACTTC.